The clone carrying this T cell receptor (beta chain) came up once. As yet, its antigen is unknown. TCRdb's copy holds only in-frame clones and misses some; the assay was immunoSEQ multiplex PCR. Of under 400,000 clones listed, approximately 85% are singletons. This record comes from a study of cytomegalovirus exposure and HLA in healthy donors. Study overall: Later analysis reported that the roughly 120 validation repertoires shared the platform of the 600 to 750 first-cohort repertoires. Study outcomes and limitations: The study flagged about 160 TCR beta chains as cytomegalovirus-associated. Subsequent analysis of the 110 or so validation repertoires found a tendency for first-cohort TCR clusters to co-occur. In vitro assays verified that three CMV-associated chains recognized CMV antigens specifically.

Trimming stripped 5 bases from V and 4 bases from J, with 14 bases between. The CDR3 is made up of 14 amino acids. Germline V gene lookup returns CDR1 MNHEY and CDR2 SVGAGI. This chain links TRBV6-5 with TRBJ1-1; D may be TRBD1 (5 bases). The specimen was PBMCs. This receptor was taken from a man younger than 45 in good health and CMV-seronegative. CDR3 nucleotides: TGTGCCAGCAGTCCCCTAGGGGCAGGCACTGAAGCTTTCTTT. This translates into CASSPLGAGTEAFF.